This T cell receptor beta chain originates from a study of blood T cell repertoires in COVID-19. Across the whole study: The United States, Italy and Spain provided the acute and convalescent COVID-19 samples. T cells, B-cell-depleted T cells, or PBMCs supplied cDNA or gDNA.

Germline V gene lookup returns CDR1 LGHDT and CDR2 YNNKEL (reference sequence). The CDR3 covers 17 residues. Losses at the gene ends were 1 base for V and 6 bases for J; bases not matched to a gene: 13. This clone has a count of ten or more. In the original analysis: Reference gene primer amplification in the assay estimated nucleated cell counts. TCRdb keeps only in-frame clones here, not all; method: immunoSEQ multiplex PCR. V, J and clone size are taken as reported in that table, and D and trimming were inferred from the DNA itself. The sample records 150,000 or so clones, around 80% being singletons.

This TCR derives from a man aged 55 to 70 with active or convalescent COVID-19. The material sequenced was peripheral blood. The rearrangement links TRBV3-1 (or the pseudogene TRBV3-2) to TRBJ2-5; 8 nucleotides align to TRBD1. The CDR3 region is CASSQGQGQVVDKTQYF. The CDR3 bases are TGTGCCAGCAGCCAAGGGCAGGGACAGGTAGTGGATAAGACCCAGTACTTC.